Sequencing of this TCR beta chain was carried out in a study of Tregs in tolerant kidney transplant recipients. The V end lost 0 bases, the J end lost 1 base, and 13 bases lay between the germline ends. Germline lookup yields CDR1 SEHNR and CDR2 FQNEAQ (reference sequence). The CDR3 runs to 16 residues. Study results and caveats: Tolerant patients' donor-specific Tregs expanded beyond overall Tregs, suggesting antigen-driven growth. Findings come from small patient numbers and require larger validation.

Related graft donors supplied nonmyeloablative bone marrow transplants, and mixed chimerism was transient. Unstimulated regulatory T cells (CD4+CD25+CD127-), CD4+CD25- non-regulatory cells, CD4 and CD8 cells were FACS-sorted from thawed PBMCs. With regard to this clone: Its target is unknown.

TCRdb's table, derived via immunoSEQ multiplex PCR, lists solely in-frame clones and lacks some. Seen here are about 90,000 clones, 80% to 95% observed once, and the top ten hold 1.5% to 2%. The material was CD4+ T cells from blood (PBMCs), obtained 12 months after the transplant. The V gene is TRBV7-9, the J gene TRBJ2-7; perhaps TRBD1 as D (6 bases). The receptor's source is a human patient who received a combined kidney and bone marrow transplant. T cells may partly derive from the graft donor. CDR3: CASSLALAGTSYEQYF. The CDR3 DNA reads as TGTGCCAGCAGCTTAGCGCTAGCAGGGACATCCTACGAGCAGTACTTC.